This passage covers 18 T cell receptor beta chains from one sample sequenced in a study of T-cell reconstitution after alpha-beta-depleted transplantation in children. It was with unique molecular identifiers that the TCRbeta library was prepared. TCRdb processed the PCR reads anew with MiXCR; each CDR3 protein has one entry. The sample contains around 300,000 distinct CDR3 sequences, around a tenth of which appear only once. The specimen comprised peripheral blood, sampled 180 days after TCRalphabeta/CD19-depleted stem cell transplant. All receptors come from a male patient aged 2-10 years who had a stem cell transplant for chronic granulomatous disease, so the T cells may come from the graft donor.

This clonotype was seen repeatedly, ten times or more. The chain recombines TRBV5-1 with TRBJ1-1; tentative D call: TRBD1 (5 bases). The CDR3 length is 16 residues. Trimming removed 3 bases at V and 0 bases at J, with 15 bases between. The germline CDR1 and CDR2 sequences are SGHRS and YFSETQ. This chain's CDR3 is CASSWDGAFMNTEAFF. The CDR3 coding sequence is TGCGCCAGCAGCTGGGACGGCGCGTTCATGAACACTGAAGCTTTCTTT. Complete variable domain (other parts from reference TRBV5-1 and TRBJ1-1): KAGVTQTPRYLIKTRGQQVTLSCSPISGHRSVSWYQQTPGQGLQFLFEYFSETQRNKGNFPGRFSGRQFSNSRSEMNVSTLELGDSALYLCASSWDGAFMNTEAFFGQGTRLTVV.

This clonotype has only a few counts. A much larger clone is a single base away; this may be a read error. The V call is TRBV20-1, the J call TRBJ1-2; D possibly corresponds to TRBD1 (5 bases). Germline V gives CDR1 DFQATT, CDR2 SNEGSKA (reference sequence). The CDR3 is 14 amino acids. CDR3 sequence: CSGVRDGSSYGYPF. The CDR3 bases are TGCAGTGGAGTGCGGGACGGGAGTTCCTATGGCTACCCCTTC.

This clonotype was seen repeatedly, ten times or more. The CDR3 region has the DNA TGTGCCAGCAGCTTAAATGCGGGGGGTGAGCAGCCCCAGCATTTT. Translated: CASSLNAGGEQPQHF. The chain is built from TRBV7-6 and TRBJ1-5, with D maybe TRBD1 (5 bases). This CDR3 is built from 15 residues. CDR1 and CDR2 (germline): SGHVS, FNYEAQ. V was trimmed by 2 bases and J by 7 bases, leaving 15 bases between them. The variable domain in full, with the rest retrieved from reference TRBV7-6 and TRBJ1-5, is GAGVSQSPRYKVTKRGQDVALRCDPISGHVSLYWYRQALGQGPEFLTYFNYEAQQDKSGLPNDRFSAERPEGSISTLTIQRTEQRDSAMYRCASSLNAGGEQPQHFGDGTRLSIL.

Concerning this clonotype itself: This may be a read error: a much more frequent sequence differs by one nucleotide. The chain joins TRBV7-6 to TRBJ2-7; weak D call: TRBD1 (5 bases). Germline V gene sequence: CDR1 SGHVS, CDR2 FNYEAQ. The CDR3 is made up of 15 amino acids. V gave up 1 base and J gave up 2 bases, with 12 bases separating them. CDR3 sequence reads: CASSLGTWTTYEQYF. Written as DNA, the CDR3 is TGTGCCAGCAGCTTAGGGACGTGGACAACCTACGAGCAGTACTTC.

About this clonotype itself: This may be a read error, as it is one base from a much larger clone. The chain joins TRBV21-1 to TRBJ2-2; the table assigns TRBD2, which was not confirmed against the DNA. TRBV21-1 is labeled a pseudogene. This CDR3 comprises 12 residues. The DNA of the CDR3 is TGTGCCAGCCGGGAGAAGTCCGGGGAGCCGTTTTTT. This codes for CASREKSGEPFF.

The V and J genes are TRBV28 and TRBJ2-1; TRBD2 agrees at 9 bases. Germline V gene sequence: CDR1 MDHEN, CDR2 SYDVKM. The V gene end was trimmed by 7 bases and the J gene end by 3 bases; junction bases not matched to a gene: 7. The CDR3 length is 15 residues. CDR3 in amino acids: CASNTGGGGYNEQFF. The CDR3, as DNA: TGTGCCAGCAACACTGGCGGGGGGGGCTACAATGAGCAGTTCTTC.

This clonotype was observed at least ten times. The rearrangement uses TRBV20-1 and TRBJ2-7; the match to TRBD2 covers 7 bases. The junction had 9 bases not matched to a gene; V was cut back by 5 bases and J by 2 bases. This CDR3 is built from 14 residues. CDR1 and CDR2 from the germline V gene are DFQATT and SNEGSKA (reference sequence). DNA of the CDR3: TGCAGTGCTTTCGGAACTAGCGAGACCTACGAGCAGTACTTC. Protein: CSAFGTSETYEQYF.

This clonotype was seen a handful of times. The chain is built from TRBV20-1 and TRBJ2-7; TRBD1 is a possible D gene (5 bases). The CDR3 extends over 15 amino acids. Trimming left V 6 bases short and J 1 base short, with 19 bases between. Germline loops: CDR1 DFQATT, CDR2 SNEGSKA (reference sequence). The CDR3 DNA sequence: TGCAGTGCCGGAGACAGTGGAAGGGGTTCCTACGAGCAGTACTTC. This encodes CSAGDSGRGSYEQYF.

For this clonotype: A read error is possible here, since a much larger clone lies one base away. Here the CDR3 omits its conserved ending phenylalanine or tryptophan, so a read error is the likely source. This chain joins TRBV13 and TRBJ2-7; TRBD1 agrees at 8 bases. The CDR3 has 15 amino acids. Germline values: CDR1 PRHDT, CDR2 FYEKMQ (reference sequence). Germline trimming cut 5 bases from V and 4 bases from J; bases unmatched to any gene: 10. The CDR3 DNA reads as TGTGCCAGCAGCCCCACAGGGGGAAGATCTTACGAGCAGTACCTC. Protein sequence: CASSPTGGRSYEQYL.

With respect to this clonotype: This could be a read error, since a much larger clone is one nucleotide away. The CDR3 spells CASSPSPRAGSYGYTF. CDR3 sequence (DNA): TGTGCCAGCAGCCCTAGCCCGCGGGCAGGGAGCTATGGCTACACCTTC. The chain joins TRBV7-9 to TRBJ1-2, with D possibly TRBD1 on 5 matching bases. CDR3 length: 16 residues. Per the germline V gene, CDR1 is SEHNR and CDR2 is FQNEAQ (reference sequence). V gave up 5 bases and J gave up 4 bases, with 20 bases separating them.

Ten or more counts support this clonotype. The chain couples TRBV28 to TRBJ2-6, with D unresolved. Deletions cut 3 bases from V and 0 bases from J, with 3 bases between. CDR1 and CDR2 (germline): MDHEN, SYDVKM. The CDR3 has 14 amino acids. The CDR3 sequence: CASSFVSGANVLTF. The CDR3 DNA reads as TGTGCCAGCAGTTTCGTCTCTGGGGCCAACGTCCTGACTTTC.

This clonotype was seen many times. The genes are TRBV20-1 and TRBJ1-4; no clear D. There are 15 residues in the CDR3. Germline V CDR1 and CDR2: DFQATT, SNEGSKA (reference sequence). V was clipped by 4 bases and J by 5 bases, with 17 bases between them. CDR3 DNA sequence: TGCAGTGCTACGGCGCGGCCCGGTGGGAATGAAAAACTGTTTTTT. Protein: CSATARPGGNEKLFF.

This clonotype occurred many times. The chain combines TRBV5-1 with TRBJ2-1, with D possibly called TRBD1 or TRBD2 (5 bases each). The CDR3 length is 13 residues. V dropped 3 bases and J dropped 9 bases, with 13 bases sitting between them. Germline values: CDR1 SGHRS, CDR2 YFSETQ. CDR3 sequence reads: CASSSQSGTEQFF. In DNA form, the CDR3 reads TGCGCCAGCAGCTCCCAATCCGGGACTGAGCAGTTCTTC.

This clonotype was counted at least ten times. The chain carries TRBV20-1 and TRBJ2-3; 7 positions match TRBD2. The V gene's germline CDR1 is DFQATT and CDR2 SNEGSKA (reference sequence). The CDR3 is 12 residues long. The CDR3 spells CSDEGRADTQYF. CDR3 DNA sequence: TGCAGCGACGAGGGGAGGGCAGATACGCAGTATTTT.

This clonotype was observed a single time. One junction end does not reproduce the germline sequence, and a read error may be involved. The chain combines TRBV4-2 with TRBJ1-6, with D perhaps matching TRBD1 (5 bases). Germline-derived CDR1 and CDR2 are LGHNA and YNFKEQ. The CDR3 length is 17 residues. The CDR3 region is CASSLPFGAGFNSPPHF. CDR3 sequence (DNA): TGTGCCAGCAGCCTCCCTTTTGGGGCAGGGTTCAATTCCCCCCCCCACTTT.

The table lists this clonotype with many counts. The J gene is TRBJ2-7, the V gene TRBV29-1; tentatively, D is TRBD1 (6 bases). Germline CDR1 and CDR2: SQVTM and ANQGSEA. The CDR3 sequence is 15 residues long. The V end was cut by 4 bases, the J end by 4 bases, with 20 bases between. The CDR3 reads CSVALQGTPKYEQYF. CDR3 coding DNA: TGCAGCGTTGCCTTACAGGGAACCCCCAAATACGAGCAGTACTTC.

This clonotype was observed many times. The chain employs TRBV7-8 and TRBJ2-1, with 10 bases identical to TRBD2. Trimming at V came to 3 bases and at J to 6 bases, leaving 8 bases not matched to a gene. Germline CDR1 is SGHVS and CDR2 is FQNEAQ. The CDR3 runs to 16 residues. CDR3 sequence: CASSFGVLAGSNEQFF. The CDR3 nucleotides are TGTGCCAGCAGCTTCGGGGTACTAGCGGGGTCCAATGAGCAGTTCTTC.

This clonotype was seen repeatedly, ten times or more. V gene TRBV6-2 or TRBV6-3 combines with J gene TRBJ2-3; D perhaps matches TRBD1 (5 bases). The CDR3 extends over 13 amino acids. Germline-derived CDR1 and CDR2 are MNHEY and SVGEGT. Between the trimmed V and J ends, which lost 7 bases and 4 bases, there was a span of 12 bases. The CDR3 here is CASNLWGADTQYF. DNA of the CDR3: TGTGCCAGCAATCTGTGGGGCGCAGATACGCAGTATTTT.